The TCR beta chain under discussion was sequenced for a study of siplizumab effects on memory and regulatory T cells. This clone was detected once. Its antigen is unidentified. Per sample, 95,000 to 100,000 TCR templates were assayed. TCRdb's copy holds only in-frame clones and misses some; the assay was immunoSEQ multiplex PCR. The repertoire consists of over 80,000 clones, with about 94% occurring once and the leading ten covering approximately 1.2%. The study, taken as a whole, reports: Researchers could map only a minor fraction of alloreactive clones to unstimulated subsets. The study found naive T cells seemingly more diverse than memory cells and seemingly major alloresponse contributors.

The sequence was collected from a human donor in good health. The material sequenced was non-Treg CD4+ T cells sorted from blood.

The CDR3 DNA is TGTGCCAGCAGTGAAGCGGACCCCCACTCTGGAAACACCATATATTTT. Protein sequence: CASSEADPHSGNTIYF. This chain joins TRBV6-1 and TRBJ1-3; D unclear. CDR3 length: 16 residues. The germline CDR1 and CDR2 sequences are MNHNS and SASEGT. V was trimmed by 0 bases and J by 0 bases, leaving 9 bases between them.